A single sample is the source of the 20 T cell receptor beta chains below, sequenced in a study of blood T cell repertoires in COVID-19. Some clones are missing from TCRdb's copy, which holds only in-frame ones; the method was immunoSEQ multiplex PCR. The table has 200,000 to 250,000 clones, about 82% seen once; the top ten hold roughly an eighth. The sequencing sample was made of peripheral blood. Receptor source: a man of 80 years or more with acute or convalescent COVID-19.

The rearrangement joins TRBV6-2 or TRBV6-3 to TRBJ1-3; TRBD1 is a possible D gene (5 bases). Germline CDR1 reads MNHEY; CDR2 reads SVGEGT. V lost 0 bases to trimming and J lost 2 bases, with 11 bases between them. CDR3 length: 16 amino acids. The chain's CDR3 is CASSYSGPGAGNTIYF. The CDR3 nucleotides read TGTGCCAGCAGTTACTCCGGACCGGGGGCTGGAAACACCATATATTTT.

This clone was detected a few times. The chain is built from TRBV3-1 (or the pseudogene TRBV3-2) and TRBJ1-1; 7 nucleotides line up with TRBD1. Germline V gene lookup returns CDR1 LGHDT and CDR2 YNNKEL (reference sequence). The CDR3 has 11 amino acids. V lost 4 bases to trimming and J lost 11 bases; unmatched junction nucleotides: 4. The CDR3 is CASSLQGRAFF. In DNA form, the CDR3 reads TGTGCCAGCAGCCTACAGGGGAGGGCTTTCTTT.

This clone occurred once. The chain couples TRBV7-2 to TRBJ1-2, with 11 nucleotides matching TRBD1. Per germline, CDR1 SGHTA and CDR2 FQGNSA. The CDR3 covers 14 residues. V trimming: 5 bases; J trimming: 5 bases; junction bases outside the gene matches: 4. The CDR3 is CASSPGQGAYGYTF. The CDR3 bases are TGTGCCAGCAGCCCAGGACAGGGGGCGTATGGCTACACCTTC. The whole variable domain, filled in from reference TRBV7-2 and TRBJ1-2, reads GAGVSQSPSNKVTEKGKDVELRCDPISGHTALYWYRQSLGQGLEFLIYFQGNSAPDKSGLPSDRFSAERTGGSVSTLTIQRTQQEDSAVYLCASSPGQGAYGYTFGSGTRLTVV.

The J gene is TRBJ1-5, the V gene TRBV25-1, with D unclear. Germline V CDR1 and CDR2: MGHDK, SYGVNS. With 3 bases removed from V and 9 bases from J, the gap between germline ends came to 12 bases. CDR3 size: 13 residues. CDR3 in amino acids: CASSDDAFGPQHF. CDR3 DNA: TGTGCCAGCAGTGATGATGCGTTTGGGCCCCAGCATTTT. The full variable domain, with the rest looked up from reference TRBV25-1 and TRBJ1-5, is EADIYQTPRYLVIGTGKKITLECSQTMGHDKMYWYQQDPGMELHLIHYSYGVNSTEKGDLSSESTVSRIRTEHFPLTLESARPSHTSQYLCASSDDAFGPQHFGDGTRLSIL.

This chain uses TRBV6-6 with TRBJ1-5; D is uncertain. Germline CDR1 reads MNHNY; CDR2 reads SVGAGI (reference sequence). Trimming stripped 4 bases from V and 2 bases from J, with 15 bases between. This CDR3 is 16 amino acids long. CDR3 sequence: CASSWMGAGGNQPQHF. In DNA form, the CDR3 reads TGTGCCAGCAGTTGGATGGGAGCTGGCGGCAATCAGCCCCAGCATTTT.

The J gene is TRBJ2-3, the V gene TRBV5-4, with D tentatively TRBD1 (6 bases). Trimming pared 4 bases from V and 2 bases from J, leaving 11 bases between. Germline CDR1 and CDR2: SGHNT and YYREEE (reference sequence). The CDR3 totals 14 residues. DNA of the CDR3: TGTGCCAGCAGCAGGGGGTCGGACACAGATACGCAGTATTTT. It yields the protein CASSRGSDTDTQYF.

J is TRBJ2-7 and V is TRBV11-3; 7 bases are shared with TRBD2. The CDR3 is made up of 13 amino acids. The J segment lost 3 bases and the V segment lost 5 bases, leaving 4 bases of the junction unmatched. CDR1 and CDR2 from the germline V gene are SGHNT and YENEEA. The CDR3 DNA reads TGTGCCAGCAGCGGGGAGGGACGCTACGAGCAGTACTTC. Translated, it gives CASSGEGRYEQYF.

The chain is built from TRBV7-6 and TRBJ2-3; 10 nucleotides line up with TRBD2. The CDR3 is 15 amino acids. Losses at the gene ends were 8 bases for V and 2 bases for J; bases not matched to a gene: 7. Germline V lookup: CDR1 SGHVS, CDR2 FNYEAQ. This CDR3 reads CASGVAGGSTDTQYF. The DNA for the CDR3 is TGTGCCAGCGGGGTAGCGGGAGGCTCCACAGATACGCAGTATTTT.

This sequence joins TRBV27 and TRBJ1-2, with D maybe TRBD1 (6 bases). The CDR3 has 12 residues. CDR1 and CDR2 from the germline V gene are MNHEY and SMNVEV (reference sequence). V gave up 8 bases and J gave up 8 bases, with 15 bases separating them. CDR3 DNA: TGTGCCAGCCGGGGGGGGGCGGAGGGCTACACCTTC. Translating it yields CASRGGAEGYTF.

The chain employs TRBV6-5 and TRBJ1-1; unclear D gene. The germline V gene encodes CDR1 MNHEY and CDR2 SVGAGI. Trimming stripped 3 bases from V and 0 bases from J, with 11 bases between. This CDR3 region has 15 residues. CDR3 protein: CASSYLPELNTEAFF. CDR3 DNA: TGTGCCAGCAGTTATCTCCCGGAGTTGAACACTGAAGCTTTCTTT.

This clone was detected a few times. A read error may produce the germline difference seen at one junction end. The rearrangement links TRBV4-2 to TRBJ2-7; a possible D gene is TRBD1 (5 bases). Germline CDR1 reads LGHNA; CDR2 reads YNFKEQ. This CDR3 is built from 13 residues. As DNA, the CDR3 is TGTGCCAGCAGCCAGGAGACAGAACAAAACCCCCACTTC. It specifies CASSQETEQNPHF.

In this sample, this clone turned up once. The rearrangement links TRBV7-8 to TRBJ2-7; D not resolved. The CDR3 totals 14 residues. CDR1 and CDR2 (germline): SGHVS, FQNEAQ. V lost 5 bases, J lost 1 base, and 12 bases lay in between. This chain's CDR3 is CASSPLAQSYEQYF. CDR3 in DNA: TGTGCCAGCAGCCCCCTGGCACAGTCCTACGAGCAGTACTTC.

DNA of the CDR3: TGTGCCAGCACCTTGGGGCACAGGGCGATTGAAGCTTTCTTT. It yields the protein CASTLGHRAIEAFF. The genes are TRBV28 and TRBJ1-1; D is possibly TRBD1 (6 bases). This CDR3 contains 14 residues. The germline CDR1 and CDR2 sequences are MDHEN and SYDVKM. Trimming took 7 bases from V and 7 from J, leaving 19 bases between them.

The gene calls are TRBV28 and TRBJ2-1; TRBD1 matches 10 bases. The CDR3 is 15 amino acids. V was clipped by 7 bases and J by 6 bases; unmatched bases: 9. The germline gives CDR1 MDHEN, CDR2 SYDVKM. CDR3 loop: CASTGGQGRINEQFF. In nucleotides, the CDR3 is TGTGCCAGCACCGGGGGACAGGGGCGTATCAATGAGCAGTTCTTC.

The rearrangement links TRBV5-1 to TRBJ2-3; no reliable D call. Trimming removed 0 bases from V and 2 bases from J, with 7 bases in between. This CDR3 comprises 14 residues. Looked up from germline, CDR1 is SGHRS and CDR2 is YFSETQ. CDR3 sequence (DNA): TGCGCCAGCAGCTTGGTTTTAAACACAGATACGCAGTATTTT. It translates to CASSLVLNTDTQYF.

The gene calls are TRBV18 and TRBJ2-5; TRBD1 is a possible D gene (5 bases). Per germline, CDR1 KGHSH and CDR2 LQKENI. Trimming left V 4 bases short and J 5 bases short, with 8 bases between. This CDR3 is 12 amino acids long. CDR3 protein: CASSLTVETQYF. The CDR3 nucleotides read TGTGCCAGCTCACTGACAGTTGAGACCCAGTACTTC.

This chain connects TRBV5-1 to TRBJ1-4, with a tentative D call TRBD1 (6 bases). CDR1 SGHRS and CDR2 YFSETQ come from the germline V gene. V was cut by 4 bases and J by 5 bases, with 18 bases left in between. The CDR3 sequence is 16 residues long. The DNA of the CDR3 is TGCGCCAGCAGCACCGGACAGCCGGGGGGCAATGAAAAACTGTTTTTT. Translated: CASSTGQPGGNEKLFF.

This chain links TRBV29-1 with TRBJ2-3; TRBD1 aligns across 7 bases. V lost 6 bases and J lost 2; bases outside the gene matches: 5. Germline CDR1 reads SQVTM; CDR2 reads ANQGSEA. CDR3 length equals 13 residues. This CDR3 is CSVRQGSTDTQYF. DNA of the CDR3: TGCAGCGTCCGACAGGGTTCCACAGATACGCAGTATTTT.

CDR3 sequence: CASSYSGQTGGLHF. The CDR3 nucleotides read TGTGCCAGCAGTTACTCGGGACAGACAGGGGGTCTCCACTTT. The J gene is TRBJ1-6, the V gene TRBV6-2 or TRBV6-3, with TRBD1 identical over 9 bases. Unmatched junction bases numbered 7, after V lost 0 bases and J lost 16 bases. Per germline, CDR1 MNHEY and CDR2 SVGEGT. This CDR3 is 14 amino acids long.

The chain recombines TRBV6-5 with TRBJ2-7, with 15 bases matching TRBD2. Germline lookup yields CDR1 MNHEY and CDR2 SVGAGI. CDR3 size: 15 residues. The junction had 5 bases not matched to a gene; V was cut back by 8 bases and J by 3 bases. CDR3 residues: CASWQGLAGGYEQYF. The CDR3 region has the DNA TGTGCCAGCTGGCAGGGACTAGCGGGAGGCTACGAGCAGTACTTC.